This TCR beta chain was recovered during a study of blood T cell repertoires in COVID-19. Across the study: Donors in the United States, Italy and Spain gave samples during acute or convalescent COVID-19.

Seattle enrolled patients during active infection and tracked them longitudinally. Study processing details: Estimation of nucleated cell counts was performed using reference gene primer amplification. TCRdb keeps only in-frame clones here, not all; method: immunoSEQ multiplex PCR. That table is the source of V, J and clone size, and D and trimming were worked out from the DNA. The table has 300,000 to 450,000 clones, 87% seen once. V was trimmed by 6 bases and J by 5 bases, leaving 14 bases between them. Germline loops: CDR1 SGHDT, CDR2 YYEEEE. This CDR3 region has 14 residues. This chain connects TRBV5-6 to TRBJ2-2; weak D call: TRBD1 (6 bases). The clonotype was recovered from a woman aged 55 to 70 with COVID-19, enrolled during active disease. Sequencing was carried out using peripheral blood. CDR3 sequence reads: CASTDRNWTGELFF. The CDR3 DNA reads as TGTGCCAGCACAGACAGGAATTGGACCGGGGAGCTGTTTTTT.